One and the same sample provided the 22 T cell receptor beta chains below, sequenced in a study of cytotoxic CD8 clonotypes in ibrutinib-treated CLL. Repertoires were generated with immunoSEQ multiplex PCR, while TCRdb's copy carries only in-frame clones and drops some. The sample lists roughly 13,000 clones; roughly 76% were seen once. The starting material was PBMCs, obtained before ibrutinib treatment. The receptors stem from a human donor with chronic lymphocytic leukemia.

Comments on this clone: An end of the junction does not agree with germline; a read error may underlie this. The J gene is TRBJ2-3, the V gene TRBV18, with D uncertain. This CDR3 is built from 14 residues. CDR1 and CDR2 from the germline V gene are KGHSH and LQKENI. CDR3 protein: CASSPRGPGDTQYF. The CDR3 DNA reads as TGTGCCAGCTCCCCACGAGGCCCGGGAGATACGCAGTATTTT. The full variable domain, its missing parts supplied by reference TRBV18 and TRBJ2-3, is NAGVMQNPRHLVRRRGQEARLRCSPMKGHSHVYWYRQLPEEGLKFMVYLQKENIIDESGMPKERFSAEFPKEGPSILRIQQVVRGDSAAYFCASSPRGPGDTQYFGPGTRLTVL.

For the CDR3, the DNA is TGTGCCATCAGTGACCCCGGGCTCCGGGGCGAAAAACTGTTTTTT. Protein: CAISDPGLRGEKLFF. The rearrangement links TRBV10-3 to TRBJ1-4; tentatively, D is TRBD1 (5 bases). Germline V gene data show CDR1 as ENHRY and CDR2 as SYGVKD. The CDR3 is made up of 15 amino acids. Trimming removed 3 bases from V and 8 bases from J, with 16 bases in between.

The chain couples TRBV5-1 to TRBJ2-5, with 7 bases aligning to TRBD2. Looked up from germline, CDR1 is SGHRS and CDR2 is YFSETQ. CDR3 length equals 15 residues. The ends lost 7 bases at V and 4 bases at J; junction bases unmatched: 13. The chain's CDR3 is CASGSGGSIGETQYF. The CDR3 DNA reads TGCGCCAGCGGATCCGGCGGGAGTATCGGAGAGACCCAGTACTTC.

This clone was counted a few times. The chain's CDR3 is CASSQGDNTEAFF. DNA of the CDR3: TGCGCCAGCAGCCAGGGTGACAACACTGAAGCTTTCTTT. The chain recombines TRBV5-1 with TRBJ1-1; a weak D match, TRBD1 (5 bases). Germline V lookup: CDR1 SGHRS, CDR2 YFSETQ. The CDR3 has 13 amino acids. V dropped 4 bases and J dropped 2 bases, with 9 bases sitting between them.

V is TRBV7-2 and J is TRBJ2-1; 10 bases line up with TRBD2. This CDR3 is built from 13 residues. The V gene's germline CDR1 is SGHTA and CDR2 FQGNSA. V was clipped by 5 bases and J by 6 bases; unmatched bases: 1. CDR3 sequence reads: CASSRTSGNEQFF. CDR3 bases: TGTGCCAGCAGCCGGACTAGCGGCAATGAGCAGTTCTTC. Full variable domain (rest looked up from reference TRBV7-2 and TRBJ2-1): GAGVSQSPSNKVTEKGKDVELRCDPISGHTALYWYRQSLGQGLEFLIYFQGNSAPDKSGLPSDRFSAERTGGSVSTLTIQRTQQEDSAVYLCASSRTSGNEQFFGPGTRLTVL.

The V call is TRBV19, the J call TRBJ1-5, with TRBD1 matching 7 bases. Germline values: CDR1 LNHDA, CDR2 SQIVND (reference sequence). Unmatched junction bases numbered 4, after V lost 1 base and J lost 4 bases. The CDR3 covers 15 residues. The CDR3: CASSIGYRGNQPQHF. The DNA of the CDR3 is TGTGCCAGTAGTATAGGATACAGGGGAAATCAGCCCCAGCATTTT.

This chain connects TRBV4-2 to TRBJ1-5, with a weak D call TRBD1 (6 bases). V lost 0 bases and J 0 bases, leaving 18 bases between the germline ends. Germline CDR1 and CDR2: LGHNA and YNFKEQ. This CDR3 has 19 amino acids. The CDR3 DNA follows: TGTGCCAGCAGCCAAGATAGGTGGGCAGAGGGGGATAGCAATCAGCCCCAGCATTTT. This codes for CASSQDRWAEGDSNQPQHF.

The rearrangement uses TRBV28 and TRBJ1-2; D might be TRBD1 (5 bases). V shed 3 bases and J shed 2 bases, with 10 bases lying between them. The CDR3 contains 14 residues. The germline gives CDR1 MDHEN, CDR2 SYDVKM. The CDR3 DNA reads TGTGCCAGCAGTTTGGGGGGGTCCAACTATGGCTACACCTTC. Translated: CASSLGGSNYGYTF.

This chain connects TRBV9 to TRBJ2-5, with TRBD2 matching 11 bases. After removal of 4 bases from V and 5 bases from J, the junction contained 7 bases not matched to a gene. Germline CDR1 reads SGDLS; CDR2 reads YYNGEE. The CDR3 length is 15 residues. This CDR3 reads CASSPLAGGGETQYF. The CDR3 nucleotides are TGTGCCAGCAGCCCCCTAGCGGGAGGCGGGGAGACCCAGTACTTC.

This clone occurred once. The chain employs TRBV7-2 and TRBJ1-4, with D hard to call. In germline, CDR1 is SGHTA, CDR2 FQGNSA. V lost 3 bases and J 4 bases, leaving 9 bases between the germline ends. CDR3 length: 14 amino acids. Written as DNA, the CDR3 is TGTGCCAGCAGCTTCGCCGGGAATAATGAAAAACTGTTTTTT. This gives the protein CASSFAGNNEKLFF.

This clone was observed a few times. The DNA for the CDR3 is TGTGCCAGCAGCTTATCGGGGCACAATCAGCCCCAGCATTTT. Translated: CASSLSGHNQPQHF. The chain recombines TRBV7-2 with TRBJ1-5, with D possibly being TRBD1 (5 bases). Trimming left V 2 bases short and J 3 bases short, with 8 bases between. The germline V gene has CDR1 SGHTA and CDR2 FQGNSA. There are 14 residues in the CDR3.

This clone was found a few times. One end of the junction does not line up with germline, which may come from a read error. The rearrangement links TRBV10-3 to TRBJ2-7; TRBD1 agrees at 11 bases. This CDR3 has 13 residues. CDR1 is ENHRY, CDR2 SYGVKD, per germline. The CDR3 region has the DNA TGTGCCATCAGTGAGGGGGACAGGGGGAACTGTCACTTC. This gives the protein CAISEGDRGNCHF.

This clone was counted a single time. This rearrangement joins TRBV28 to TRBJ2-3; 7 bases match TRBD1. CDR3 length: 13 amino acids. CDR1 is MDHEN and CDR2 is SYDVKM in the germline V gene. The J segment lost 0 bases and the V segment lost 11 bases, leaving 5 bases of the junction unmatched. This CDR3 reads CAVRDSSTDTQYF. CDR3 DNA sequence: TGTGCCGTTCGGGACAGTAGCACAGATACGCAGTATTTT.

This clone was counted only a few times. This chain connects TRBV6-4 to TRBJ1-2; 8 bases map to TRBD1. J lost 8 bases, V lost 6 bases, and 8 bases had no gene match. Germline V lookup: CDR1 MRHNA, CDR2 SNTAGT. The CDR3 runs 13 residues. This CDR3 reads CASSPTGAVGYTF. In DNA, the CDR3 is TGTGCCAGCAGCCCGACAGGGGCGGTCGGCTACACCTTC.

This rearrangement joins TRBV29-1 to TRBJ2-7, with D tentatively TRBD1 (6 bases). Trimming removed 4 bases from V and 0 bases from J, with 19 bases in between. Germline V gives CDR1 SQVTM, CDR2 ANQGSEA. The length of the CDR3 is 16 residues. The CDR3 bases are TGCAGCGTTGGGGGCAAGGTGGGGGACAACTCCTACGAGCAGTACTTC. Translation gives CSVGGKVGDNSYEQYF.

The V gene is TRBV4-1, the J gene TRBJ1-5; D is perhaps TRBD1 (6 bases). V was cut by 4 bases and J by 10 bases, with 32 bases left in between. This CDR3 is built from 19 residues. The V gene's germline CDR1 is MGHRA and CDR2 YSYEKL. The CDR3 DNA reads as TGCGCCAGCAGCCGAACCCCCCACGGGGGGCCCCGACCGCCCCAACCCCAGCATTTT. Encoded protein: CASSRTPHGGPRPPQPQHF.

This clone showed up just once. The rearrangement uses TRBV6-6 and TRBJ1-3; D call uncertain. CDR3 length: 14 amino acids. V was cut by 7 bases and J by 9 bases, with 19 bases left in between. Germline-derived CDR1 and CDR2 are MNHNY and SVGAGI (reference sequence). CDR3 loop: CASTPGSWRATIYF. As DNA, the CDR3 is TGTGCCAGCACCCCCGGGTCTTGGCGGGCCACCATATATTTT.

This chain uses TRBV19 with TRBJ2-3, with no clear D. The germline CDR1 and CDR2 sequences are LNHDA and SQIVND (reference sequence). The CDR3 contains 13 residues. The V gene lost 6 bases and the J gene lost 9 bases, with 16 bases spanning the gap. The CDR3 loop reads CASSNPRIFTQYF. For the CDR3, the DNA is TGTGCCAGTAGCAATCCCAGGATCTTCACGCAGTATTTT.

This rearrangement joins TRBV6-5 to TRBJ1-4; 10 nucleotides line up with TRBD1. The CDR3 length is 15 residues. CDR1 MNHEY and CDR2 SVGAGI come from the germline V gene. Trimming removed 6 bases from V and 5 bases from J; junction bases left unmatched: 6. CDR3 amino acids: CASSTRGQGNEKLFF. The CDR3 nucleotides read TGTGCCAGCAGCACCCGGGGACAGGGGAATGAAAAACTGTTTTTT.

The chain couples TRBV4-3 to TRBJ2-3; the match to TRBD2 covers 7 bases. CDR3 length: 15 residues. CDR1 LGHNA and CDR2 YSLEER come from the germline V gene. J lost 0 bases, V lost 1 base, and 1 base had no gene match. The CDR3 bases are TGCGCCAGCAGCCAAGCAGCGGGGAGCACAGATACGCAGTATTTT. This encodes CASSQAAGSTDTQYF.

The CDR3, as DNA: TGTGCCAGCAGCCCGCAGGTCCCTAACACTGAAGCTTTCTTT. Residues: CASSPQVPNTEAFF. V gene TRBV11-2 combines with J gene TRBJ1-1; D remains unclear. With 5 bases removed from V and 2 bases from J, the gap between germline ends came to 12 bases. CDR3 length equals 14 residues. Germline V gives CDR1 SGHAT, CDR2 FQNNGV.

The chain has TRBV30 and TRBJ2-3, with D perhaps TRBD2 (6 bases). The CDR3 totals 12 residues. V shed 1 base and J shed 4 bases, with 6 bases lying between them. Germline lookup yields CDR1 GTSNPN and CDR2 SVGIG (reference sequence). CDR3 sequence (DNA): TGTGCCTGGAGTGGGGGGGCAGATACGCAGTATTTT. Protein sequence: CAWSGGADTQYF.